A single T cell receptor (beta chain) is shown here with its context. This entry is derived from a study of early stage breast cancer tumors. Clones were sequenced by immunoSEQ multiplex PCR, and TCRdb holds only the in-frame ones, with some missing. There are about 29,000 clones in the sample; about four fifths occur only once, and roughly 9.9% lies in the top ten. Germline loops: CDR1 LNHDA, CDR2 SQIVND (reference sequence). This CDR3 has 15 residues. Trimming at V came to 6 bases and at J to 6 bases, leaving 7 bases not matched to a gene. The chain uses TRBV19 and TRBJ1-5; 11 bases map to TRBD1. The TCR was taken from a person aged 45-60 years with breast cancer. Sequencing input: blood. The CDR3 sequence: CASSRTGGEGQPQHF. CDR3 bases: TGTGCCAGTAGCAGGACAGGGGGCGAGGGTCAGCCCCAGCATTTT.